This entry lists 20 T cell receptor beta chains sequenced from one sample in a study of blood T cell repertoires in COVID-19. TCRdb's table, derived via immunoSEQ multiplex PCR, lists solely in-frame clones and lacks some. The table lists around 200,000 clones, 85% to 90% of them singletons, with about 2.6% in the top ten. The sample consisted of peripheral blood. These receptors were collected from a middle-aged man with active or convalescent COVID-19.

V usage is TRBV6-1 and J usage is TRBJ2-2, with 8 bases lining up with TRBD1. V lost 3 bases to trimming and J lost 8 bases; unmatched junction nucleotides: 8. This CDR3 is 15 amino acids long. The V gene's germline CDR1 is MNHNS and CDR2 SASEGT. CDR3 coding DNA: TGTGCCAGCAGTGACGGACAGGGTTTTTTTGGGGAGCTGTTTTTT. Translated: CASSDGQGFFGELFF.

This clone has only a few counts. This rearrangement joins TRBV28 to TRBJ2-7; a possible D gene is TRBD2 (6 bases). The CDR3 spans 11 residues. V lost 10 bases to trimming and J lost 3 bases, with 10 bases between them. Germline V lookup: CDR1 MDHEN, CDR2 SYDVKM. CDR3 loop: CATGGLYEQYF. CDR3 nucleotide sequence: TGTGCCACCGGGGGACTCTACGAGCAGTACTTC.

The CDR3 nucleotides read TGCAGTGCTAGTACCAGGGCGGTTCAGCCCCAGCATTTT. This sequence encodes CSASTRAVQPQHF. The V gene is TRBV20-1, the J gene TRBJ1-5; TRBD1 is a possible D gene (5 bases). This CDR3 spans 13 amino acids. V was shortened by 3 bases and J by 6 bases, with 12 bases between the two germline ends. CDR1 is DFQATT and CDR2 is SNEGSKA in the germline V gene (reference sequence).

The genes are TRBV3-1 (or the pseudogene TRBV3-2) and TRBJ1-1; D is unresolved. Per germline, CDR1 LGHDT and CDR2 YNNKEL (reference sequence). V lost 1 base and J 0 bases, leaving 6 bases between the germline ends. The CDR3 loop spans 14 amino acids. The CDR3 region has the DNA TGTGCCAGCAGCCAAGGGGCTGTGAACACTGAAGCTTTCTTT. Protein: CASSQGAVNTEAFF.

The CDR3 reads CASSRTRTGIYGYTF. CDR3 bases: TGTGCCAGCAGCCGGACCCGGACAGGGATCTATGGCTACACCTTC. J is TRBJ1-2 and V is TRBV2; 8 nucleotides align to TRBD1. The CDR3 extends over 15 amino acids. In germline, CDR1 is SNHLY, CDR2 FYNNEI. The V segment lost 6 bases and the J segment 4 bases; nucleotides outside the gene matches: 10.

The CDR3 DNA is TGTGCCTGGAGTATTGGGTCAGGCCTTAACTATGGCTACACCTTC. Encoded protein: CAWSIGSGLNYGYTF. This rearrangement joins TRBV30 to TRBJ1-2; no reliable D call. The V gene's germline CDR1 is GTSNPN and CDR2 SVGIG (reference sequence). The CDR3 runs 15 residues. The V end was cut by 2 bases, the J end by 1 base, with 14 bases between. Using reference TRBV30 and TRBJ1-2 for the parts outside the CDR3, the full variable domain is SQTIHQWPATLVQPVGSPLSLECTVEGTSNPNLYWYRQAAGRGLQLLFYSVGIGQISSEVPQNLSASRPQDRQFILSSKKLLLSDSGFYLCAWSIGSGLNYGYTFGSGTRLTVV.

The V and J genes are TRBV9 and TRBJ2-2, with a weak D call TRBD1 (6 bases). V was trimmed by 4 bases and J by 1 base, leaving 11 bases between them. The CDR3 loop spans 15 amino acids. The germline V gene encodes CDR1 SGDLS and CDR2 YYNGEE. The chain's CDR3 is CASSPGQVNTGELFF. The CDR3 nucleotides are TGTGCCAGCAGCCCGGGACAAGTGAACACCGGGGAGCTGTTTTTT.

This sequence joins TRBV3-1 (or the pseudogene TRBV3-2) and TRBJ1-5; D possibly corresponds to TRBD1 (6 bases). V lost 6 bases and J lost 5, with 14 bases in between. CDR1 LGHDT and CDR2 YNNKEL come from the germline V gene (reference sequence). The CDR3 totals 14 residues. Here the CDR3 DNA reads TGTGCCAGCAGTCACCGGGACACCGATCAGCCCCAGCATTTT. The encoded protein is CASSHRDTDQPQHF.

This chain uses TRBV12-3 or TRBV12-4 with TRBJ1-2; TRBD1 is a possible D gene (5 bases). V dropped 3 bases and J dropped 9 bases, with 11 bases sitting between them. The CDR3 contains 12 residues. The CDR3 loop is CASSFGGMSYTF. The CDR3 nucleotides are TGTGCCAGCAGTTTCGGGGGGATGAGCTACACCTTC.

The chain carries TRBV3-1 (or the pseudogene TRBV3-2) and TRBJ2-1; TRBD1 matches at 11 bases. Germline trimming cut 5 bases from V and 8 bases from J; bases unmatched to any gene: 2. Per germline, CDR1 LGHDT and CDR2 YNNKEL (reference sequence). CDR3 length: 13 residues. The DNA of the CDR3 is TGTGCCAGCAGCAGGACAGGGGGCGATGAGCAGTTCTTC. Translated, it gives CASSRTGGDEQFF.

The chain uses TRBV9 and TRBJ1-2, with TRBD1 as a possible D gene (5 bases). V lost 4 bases, J lost 4 bases, and 20 bases lay in between. Germline V CDR1 and CDR2: SGDLS, YYNGEE. The CDR3 runs to 16 residues. The CDR3 nucleotides are TGTGCCAGCAGCCCACGAGTTGGGGGGGGTTCCTATGGCTACACCTTC. Translating it yields CASSPRVGGGSYGYTF. The full variable domain, rest sourced from reference TRBV9 and TRBJ1-2, is DSGVTQTPKHLITATGQRVTLRCSPRSGDLSVYWYQQSLDQGLQFLIQYYNGEERAKGNILERFSAQQFPDLHSELNLSSLELGDSALYFCASSPRVGGGSYGYTFGSGTRLTVV.

J is TRBJ1-5 and V is TRBV19; D is possibly TRBD1 (6 bases). Germline-derived CDR1 and CDR2 are LNHDA and SQIVND (reference sequence). V gave up 7 bases and J gave up 14 bases, with 15 bases separating them. The CDR3 runs 11 residues. The DNA of the CDR3 is TGTGCCAGTACGGAACGGACAGTCAAGCATTTT. This codes for CASTERTVKHF.

V usage is TRBV11-3 and J usage is TRBJ2-7, with 7 bases matching TRBD1. The ends lost 1 base at V and 7 bases at J; junction bases unmatched: 10. Per the germline V gene, CDR1 is SGHNT and CDR2 is YENEEA. The CDR3 has 15 residues. CDR3: CASSLGNTGAKEQYF. As DNA, the CDR3 is TGTGCCAGCAGCTTAGGGAATACAGGGGCCAAGGAGCAGTACTTC.

V usage is TRBV18 and J usage is TRBJ1-5, with D unresolved. V lost 3 bases and J lost 3, with 6 bases in between. The CDR3 is made up of 13 amino acids. Germline V lookup: CDR1 KGHSH, CDR2 LQKENI. CDR3 nucleotides: TGTGCCAGCTCACCCGACTTCAATCAGCCCCAGCATTTT. Translating gives CASSPDFNQPQHF.

The rearrangement links TRBV5-4 to TRBJ1-2; perhaps TRBD1 as D (5 bases). The CDR3 has 14 amino acids. The germline V and J ends were trimmed by 0 bases and 3 bases, with 9 bases remaining between them. Germline values: CDR1 SGHNT, CDR2 YYREEE (reference sequence). CDR3 protein: CASSLDEQDYGYTF. The CDR3 region has the DNA TGTGCCAGCAGCTTGGATGAACAGGACTATGGCTACACCTTC.

V usage is TRBV30 and J usage is TRBJ1-2, with a tentative D call TRBD1 (5 bases). This CDR3 region has 12 residues. Germline values: CDR1 GTSNPN, CDR2 SVGIG (reference sequence). V was trimmed by 3 bases and J by 2 bases, leaving 7 bases between them. The CDR3 reads CAWSAGNYGYTF. DNA of the CDR3: TGTGCCTGGAGCGCAGGGAACTATGGCTACACCTTC.

CDR3 nucleotides: TGTGCCAGTAGTATAGTAAACTTTAGCAATCAGCCCCAGCATTTT. Protein product: CASSIVNFSNQPQHF. The genes are TRBV19 and TRBJ1-5; the D is unclear. V lost 1 base, J lost 0 bases, and 7 bases lay in between. The CDR3 runs to 15 residues. Germline V lookup: CDR1 LNHDA, CDR2 SQIVND (reference sequence).

This chain uses TRBV19 with TRBJ1-3; possibly TRBD1 for D (6 bases). V shed 5 bases and J shed 3 bases, with 14 bases lying between them. Per the germline V gene, CDR1 is LNHDA and CDR2 is SQIVND (reference sequence). The CDR3 is made up of 15 amino acids. CDR3 region: CASSPDSPHGNTIYF. In DNA form, the CDR3 reads TGTGCCAGTAGTCCGGACAGTCCTCATGGAAACACCATATATTTT.

This chain links TRBV30 with TRBJ1-2; 9 nucleotides line up with TRBD1. The CDR3 has 12 residues. Germline V lookup: CDR1 GTSNPN, CDR2 SVGIG (reference sequence). Trimming at V came to 2 bases and at J to 11 bases, leaving 6 bases not matched to a gene. CDR3 loop: CAWSIDRGKYTF. The DNA of the CDR3 is TGTGCCTGGAGTATAGACAGGGGGAAATACACCTTC.

The chain couples TRBV28 to TRBJ2-1; D unresolved. Trimming removed 5 bases from V and 15 bases from J, with 20 bases in between. The CDR3 consists of 13 residues. Germline CDR1 and CDR2: MDHEN and SYDVKM. The CDR3 DNA sequence: TGTGCCAGCAGTCCCCCCAGTCGTGAATCCCGGTTCTTC. Encoded protein: CASSPPSRESRFF.